This T cell receptor (beta chain) was recorded in a study of T cell repertoires in cytomegalovirus infection. Details on this clonotype: Its target is unknown.

Deletions cut 3 bases from V and 4 bases from J, with 16 bases between. This CDR3 has 15 amino acids. The germline gives CDR1 MNHEY, CDR2 SMNVEV (reference sequence). TCRdb recomputed calls from the reads with MiXCR, one row per CDR3 protein. The sample includes around 310,000 distinct CDR3 sequences, 25% to 30% of them seen just once. The sequence came from a human donor in good health (CMV status not recorded). Some clones in this sample may be carry-over from other donors' samples. The chain couples TRBV27 to TRBJ2-7, with D unclear. Sequenced material: cultured PBMCs, taken from culture after CMV antigen stimulation. The CDR3 sequence is CASSLNSDGLYEQYF. The CDR3 coding sequence is TGTGCCAGCAGTTTGAATTCGGACGGTCTGTACGAGCAGTACTTC.